These 4 T cell receptor beta chains came from one sample sequenced in a study of technical replicates of blood from a few donors. Clones were read by immunoSEQ multiplex PCR, and TCRdb kept only the in-frame ones, dropping some. The sample holds about 90,000 clones, roughly 93% seen once. The sequenced sample consisted of T cells isolated from PBMCs. These receptor sequences come from a human donor in good health.

The rearrangement links TRBV10-1 to TRBJ2-5; a possible D gene is TRBD1 (6 bases). CDR1 and CDR2 from the germline V gene are WNHNN and SYGVQD (reference sequence). The CDR3 consists of 14 residues. Trimming removed 1 base at V and 4 bases at J, with 10 bases between. CDR3 in amino acids: CASSELRGGETQYF. In nucleotides, the CDR3 is TGCGCCAGCAGTGAGTTGAGAGGGGGAGAGACCCAGTACTTC.

CDR3 in DNA: TGTGCCAGCAGTTACTCGGATGGGCTTGTGGTCGACACCTTC. It translates to CASSYSDGLVVDTF. The chain recombines TRBV6-6 with TRBJ1-2; no firm D call. The V end lost 0 bases, the J end lost 12 bases, and 17 bases lay between the germline ends. The CDR3 loop spans 14 amino acids. The germline gives CDR1 MNHNY, CDR2 SVGAGI (reference sequence).

The chain is built from TRBV19 and TRBJ1-5; D call uncertain. The CDR3 extends over 16 amino acids. Germline V gives CDR1 LNHDA, CDR2 SQIVND (reference sequence). Trimming removed 3 bases at V and 3 bases at J, with 15 bases between. CDR3 DNA sequence: TGTGCCAGTAGTATTCCCTTGGGCAGCCCCAATCAGCCCCAGCATTTT. It yields the protein CASSIPLGSPNQPQHF.

This clone was seen once. The V call is TRBV7-2, the J call TRBJ2-5; D might be TRBD2 (5 bases). The germline gives CDR1 SGHTA, CDR2 FQGNSA. This CDR3 is 15 amino acids long. Trimming removed 3 bases at V and 5 bases at J, with 16 bases between. In nucleotides, the CDR3 is TGTGCCAGCAGCTTCTATTTAGCGAGAGGCGAGACCCAGTACTTC. Its protein product is CASSFYLARGETQYF.